This TCR beta chain is drawn from a study of neurological immune-mediated disorders. TCRdb itself ran the 5' RACE reads through MiXCR, one entry per CDR3 protein. This sample has under 90,000 distinct CDR3 sequences, with more than 8.5% found just once. As for time point: longitudinal time-point 1 (baseline). Maryland, USA blood bank volunteers served as healthy controls. The V end was cut by 6 bases, the J end by 2 bases, with 10 bases between. Germline V CDR1 and CDR2: DFQATT, SNEGSKA (reference sequence). This CDR3 comprises 13 residues. The table lists this clonotype with many counts. The source is a man aged 25 to 40 in good health. The chain couples TRBV20-1 to TRBJ1-4; D not certain. The sequencing sample was made of PBMCs. The CDR3 DNA is TGCAGTGCCCCCCTGGCGACTAATGAAAAACTGTTTTTT. Protein product: CSAPLATNEKLFF.